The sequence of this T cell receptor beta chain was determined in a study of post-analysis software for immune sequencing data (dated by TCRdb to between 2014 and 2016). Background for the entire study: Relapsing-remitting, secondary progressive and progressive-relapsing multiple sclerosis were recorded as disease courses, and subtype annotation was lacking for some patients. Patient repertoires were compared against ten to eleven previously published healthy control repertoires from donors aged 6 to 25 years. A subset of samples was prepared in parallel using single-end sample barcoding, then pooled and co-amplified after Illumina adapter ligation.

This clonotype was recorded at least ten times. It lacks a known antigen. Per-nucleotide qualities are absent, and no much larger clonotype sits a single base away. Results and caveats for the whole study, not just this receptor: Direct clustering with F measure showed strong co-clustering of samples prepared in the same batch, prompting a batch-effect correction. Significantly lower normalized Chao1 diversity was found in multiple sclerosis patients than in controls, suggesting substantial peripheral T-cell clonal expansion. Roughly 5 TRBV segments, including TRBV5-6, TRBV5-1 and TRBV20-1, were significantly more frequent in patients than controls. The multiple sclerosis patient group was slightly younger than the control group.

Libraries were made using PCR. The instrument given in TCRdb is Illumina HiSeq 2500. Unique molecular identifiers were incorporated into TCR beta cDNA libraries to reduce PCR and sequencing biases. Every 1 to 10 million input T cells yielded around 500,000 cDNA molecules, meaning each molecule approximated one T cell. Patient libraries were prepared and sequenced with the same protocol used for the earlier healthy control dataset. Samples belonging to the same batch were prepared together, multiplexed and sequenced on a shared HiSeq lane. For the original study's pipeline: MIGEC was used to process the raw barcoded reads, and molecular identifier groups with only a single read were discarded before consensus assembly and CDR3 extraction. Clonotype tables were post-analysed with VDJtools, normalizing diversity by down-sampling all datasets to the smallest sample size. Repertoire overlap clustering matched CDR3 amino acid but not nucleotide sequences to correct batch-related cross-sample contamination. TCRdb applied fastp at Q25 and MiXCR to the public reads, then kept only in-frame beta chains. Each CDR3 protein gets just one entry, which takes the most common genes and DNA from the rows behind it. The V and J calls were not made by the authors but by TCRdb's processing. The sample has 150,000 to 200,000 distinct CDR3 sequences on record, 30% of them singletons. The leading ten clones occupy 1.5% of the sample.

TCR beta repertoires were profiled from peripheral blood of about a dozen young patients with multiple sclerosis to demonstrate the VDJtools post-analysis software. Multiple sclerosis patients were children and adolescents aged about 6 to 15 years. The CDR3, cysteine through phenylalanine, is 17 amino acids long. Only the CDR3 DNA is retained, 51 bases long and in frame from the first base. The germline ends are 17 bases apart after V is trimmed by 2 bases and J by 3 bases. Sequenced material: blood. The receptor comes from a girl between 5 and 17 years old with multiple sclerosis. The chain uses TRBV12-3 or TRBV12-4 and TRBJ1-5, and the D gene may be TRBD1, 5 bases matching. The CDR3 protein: CASSLLGEGGPNQPQHF. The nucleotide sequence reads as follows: TGTGCCAGCAGTTTATTGGGGGAAGGAGGCCCCAATCAGCCCCAGCATTTT.